The next 17 T cell receptor beta chains were all read from a single sample in a study of OX40 agonist ivuxolimab in advanced cancers. Data came from immunoSEQ multiplex PCR; TCRdb stores just in-frame clones and leaves some out. This repertoire shows about 83,000 clones, around 84% found once; its top ten account for approximately 1.9%. The sample was CD4+ or CD8+ T cells sorted from blood, taken in a trial of the OX40 agonist ivuxolimab. The receptors stem from an adult with an advanced solid tumor such as melanoma, head and neck, liver or kidney cancer.

This clone showed up just once. This rearrangement joins TRBV27 to TRBJ2-7, with D perhaps TRBD1 (5 bases). Trimming removed 3 bases at V and 2 bases at J, with 11 bases between. Looked up from germline, CDR1 is MNHEY and CDR2 is SMNVEV (reference sequence). The length of the CDR3 is 14 residues. CDR3 sequence: CASSFRQRTYEQYF. Written as DNA, the CDR3 is TGTGCCAGCAGTTTTCGACAGAGGACCTACGAGCAGTACTTC.

This clone was observed once. The chain couples TRBV28 to TRBJ1-5; 12 bases align to TRBD1. The CDR3 is 14 residues long. Germline V gene data show CDR1 as MDHEN and CDR2 as SYDVKM. Trimming cost V 3 bases and J 10 bases; bases outside gene matches: 4. In DNA, the CDR3 is TGTGCCAGCAGTTTTAAGGGACAGGGGGCACCCCAGCATTTT. The encoded protein is CASSFKGQGAPQHF.

The chain joins TRBV29-1 to TRBJ2-7, with D tentatively TRBD1 or TRBD2 (5 bases each). Per the germline V gene, CDR1 is SQVTM and CDR2 is ANQGSEA. There are 14 residues in the CDR3. V lost 7 bases, J lost 3 bases, and 19 bases lay in between. The CDR3 nucleotides read TGCAGCGGCCGGAGATCTGGGGGATTCTACGAGCAGTACTTC. Its translation is CSGRRSGGFYEQYF.

This sequence joins TRBV5-1 and TRBJ2-3; D is unresolved. Between the trimmed V and J ends, which lost 4 bases and 0 bases, there was a span of 12 bases. The CDR3 is 15 residues long. Germline CDR1 reads SGHRS; CDR2 reads YFSETQ. CDR3 residues: CASSPVQSSTDTQYF. As DNA, the CDR3 is TGCGCCAGCAGCCCTGTCCAGTCTAGCACAGATACGCAGTATTTT.

The CDR3 loop is CASSQPSGGGRNIQYF. DNA of the CDR3: TGCGCCAGCAGCCAACCCAGCGGGGGAGGACGAAACATTCAGTACTTC. The rearrangement links TRBV4-1 to TRBJ2-4; 8 bases align to TRBD2. V lost 2 bases, J lost 6 bases, and 9 bases stayed unmatched. The CDR3 contains 16 residues. Germline CDR1 MGHRA, CDR2 YSYEKL.

V gene TRBV7-9 combines with J gene TRBJ2-3; 8 bases fit TRBD1. CDR3 length: 16 amino acids. Germline lookup yields CDR1 SEHNR and CDR2 FQNEAQ (reference sequence). V trimming: 5 bases; J trimming: 2 bases; junction bases outside the gene matches: 9. The CDR3 DNA follows: TGTGCCAGCAGCCATATAGGACAGGGATACACAGATACGCAGTATTTT. Translating it yields CASSHIGQGYTDTQYF.

This clone has only one observation. The V gene is TRBV11-2, the J gene TRBJ2-7; D perhaps matches TRBD1 (7 bases). There are 17 residues in the CDR3. V was pared by 5 bases and J by 2 bases, with 22 bases between. From germline, CDR1 is SGHAT and CDR2 FQNNGV. Here the CDR3 reads CASSQGLQGTVPYEQYF. In nucleotides, the CDR3 is TGTGCCAGCAGCCAAGGACTACAGGGGACGGTCCCCTACGAGCAGTACTTC.

This chain joins TRBV2 and TRBJ1-6, with TRBD1 as a possible D gene (5 bases). The V end was cut by 6 bases, the J end by 6 bases, with 15 bases between. The CDR3 sequence is 15 residues long. Germline assignment: CDR1 SNHLY and CDR2 FYNNEI. DNA for the CDR3: TGTGCCAGCAGGAAGGAAAAGGGGATTAATTCACCCCTCCACTTT. Translated: CASRKEKGINSPLHF. Looking up the rest from reference TRBV2 and TRBJ1-6 gives the full variable domain: EPEVTQTPSHQVTQMGQEVILRCVPISNHLYFYWYRQILGQKVEFLVSFYNNEISEKSEIFDDQFSVERPDGSNFTLKIRSTKLEDSAMYFCASRKEKGINSPLHFGNGTRLTVT.

This rearrangement joins TRBV7-3 to TRBJ1-1; D not certain. Germline CDR1 SGHTA, CDR2 FQGTGA. Deletions cut 5 bases from V and 4 bases from J, with 17 bases between. The CDR3 runs 15 residues. This chain's CDR3 is CASSPHPTDRTEAFF. CDR3 coding DNA: TGTGCCAGCAGCCCCCATCCCACCGACCGCACTGAAGCTTTCTTT.

This sequence joins TRBV5-1 and TRBJ1-2; 8 nucleotides match TRBD1. The ends lost 0 bases at V and 7 bases at J; junction bases unmatched: 2. The germline CDR1 and CDR2 sequences are SGHRS and YFSETQ. The CDR3 extends over 13 amino acids. The CDR3 DNA sequence: TGCGCCAGCAGCTTGGTCCAGGGGGCTGGCTACACCTTC. It specifies CASSLVQGAGYTF.

The gene calls are TRBV28 and TRBJ1-2; 9 bases are shared with TRBD1. The CDR3 contains 15 residues. Trimming cost V 6 bases and J 3 bases; bases outside gene matches: 8. Germline CDR1 reads MDHEN; CDR2 reads SYDVKM. Written as DNA, the CDR3 is TGTGCCAGCAGCGGACTAGGGACAGGGTACTATGGCTACACCTTC. Translated, it gives CASSGLGTGYYGYTF.

A few counts support this clone. The chain recombines TRBV10-1 with TRBJ2-3, with D possibly being TRBD2 (6 bases). The CDR3 is made up of 13 amino acids. The V gene lost 6 bases and the J gene lost 1 base, with 8 bases spanning the gap. Germline loops: CDR1 WNHNN, CDR2 SYGVQD (reference sequence). CDR3 in amino acids: CASSPSGTDTQYF. Written as DNA, the CDR3 is TGCGCCAGCAGCCCTAGCGGCACAGATACGCAGTATTTT.

The CDR3 is CASSVLLTPDTQYF. In DNA, the CDR3 is TGTGCCAGCAGCGTACTTTTAACCCCAGATACGCAGTATTTT. J is TRBJ2-3 and V is TRBV9, with unresolved D. V dropped 1 base and J dropped 4 bases, with 10 bases sitting between them. CDR1 and CDR2 (germline): SGDLS, YYNGEE. CDR3 length equals 14 residues.

The V gene is TRBV11-2, the J gene TRBJ1-6; no clear D. The V end lost 0 bases, the J end lost 6 bases, and 9 bases lay between the germline ends. The CDR3 consists of 15 residues. Looked up from germline, CDR1 is SGHAT and CDR2 is FQNNGV. The CDR3 loop reads CASSLEPGSNSPLHF. The CDR3 bases are TGTGCCAGCAGCTTAGAACCAGGTTCTAATTCACCCCTCCACTTT.

The chain carries TRBV7-2 and TRBJ1-2; 8 bases line up with TRBD1. The CDR3 is 13 residues long. CDR1 is SGHTA, CDR2 FQGNSA, per germline. V trimming: 5 bases; J trimming: 7 bases; junction bases outside the gene matches: 6. CDR3 protein: CASSPGQGRGYTF. The DNA for the CDR3 is TGTGCCAGCAGCCCTGGACAGGGACGTGGCTACACCTTC.

The chain uses TRBV5-4 and TRBJ1-2, with 7 bases that match TRBD1. CDR1 is SGHNT, CDR2 YYREEE, per germline (reference sequence). V dropped 6 bases and J dropped 6; count of bases not matched to a gene: 17. The CDR3 totals 16 residues. In DNA form, the CDR3 reads TGTGCCAGCACAAAATACTCCGACAGGGTGAAAGATGGCTACACCTTC. This encodes CASTKYSDRVKDGYTF.

The CDR3 DNA follows: TGTGCCAGCAGTGGGAACCGAGCGGGGGCCCGGGAGACCCAGTACTTC. Protein sequence: CASSGNRAGARETQYF. V is TRBV28 and J is TRBJ2-5; TRBD2 matches 8 bases. Per the germline V gene, CDR1 is MDHEN and CDR2 is SYDVKM. The length of the CDR3 is 16 residues. J lost 5 bases, V lost 5 bases, and 13 bases had no gene match.